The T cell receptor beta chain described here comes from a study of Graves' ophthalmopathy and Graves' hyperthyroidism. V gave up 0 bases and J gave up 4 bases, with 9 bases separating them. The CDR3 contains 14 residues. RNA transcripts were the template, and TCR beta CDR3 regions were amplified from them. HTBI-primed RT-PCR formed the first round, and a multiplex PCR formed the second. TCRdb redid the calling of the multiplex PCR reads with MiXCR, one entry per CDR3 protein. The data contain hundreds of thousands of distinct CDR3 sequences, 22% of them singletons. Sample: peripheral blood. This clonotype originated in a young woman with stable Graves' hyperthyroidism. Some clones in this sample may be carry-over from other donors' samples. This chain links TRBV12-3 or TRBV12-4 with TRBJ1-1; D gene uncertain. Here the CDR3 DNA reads TGTGCCAGCAGTTTAGCCGATATCGGCACTGAAGCTTTCTTT. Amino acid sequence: CASSLADIGTEAFF.